Shown below are 11 T cell receptor beta chains from a single sample sequenced in a study of T cells after yellow fever vaccination. TCRdb ran MiXCR on the 5' RACE reads and lists one entry per CDR3 protein. The sample has about 310,000 distinct CDR3 sequences, 3% to 4.5% seen once. This sample comprised PBMCs, obtained on the day of the yellow fever booster vaccination. The receptors shown here come from a man between 18 and 29 years old who received the YFV17D yellow fever vaccine.

The table lists this clonotype with a few counts. The chain employs TRBV12-3 or TRBV12-4 and TRBJ2-3, with 9 bases lining up with TRBD2. This CDR3 is 15 amino acids long. V shed 6 bases, J shed 5 bases, and the junction held 9 bases outside the gene matches. The CDR3 bases are TGTGCCAGCAGCCGAGGCGGGGGGGCCGAAGATACGCAGTATTTT. It specifies CASSRGGGAEDTQYF.

This clonotype was recorded at least ten times. This chain connects TRBV4-1 to TRBJ2-2, with 9 nucleotides matching TRBD2. Per germline, CDR1 MGHRA and CDR2 YSYEKL. V was pared by 1 base and J by 5 bases, with 2 bases of the junction left unmatched. CDR3 length: 15 residues. The CDR3 DNA reads TGCGCCAGCAGCCAAGTGGCGGGGGGGACCGGGGAGCTGTTTTTT. It yields the protein CASSQVAGGTGELFF.

As to this clonotype: This may come from a read error, since a much larger clone is one base off. The rearrangement joins TRBV4-2 to TRBJ2-1, with D perhaps matching TRBD1 or TRBD2 (5 bases each). This CDR3 spans 15 amino acids. CDR1 LGHNA and CDR2 YNFKEQ come from the germline V gene. The V end was cut by 4 bases, the J end by 9 bases, with 19 bases between. DNA for the CDR3: TGTGCCAGCAGCCGATCCGGGGCCGGTGGTATTGAGCAGTTCTTC. Its translation is CASSRSGAGGIEQFF.

In this sample, this clonotype turned up a few times. V gene TRBV7-6 combines with J gene TRBJ2-7, with D perhaps TRBD2 (5 bases). The ends were cut back, 10 bases at V and 0 bases at J, with 13 bases in the middle. Germline CDR1 reads SGHVS; CDR2 reads FNYEAQ. The CDR3 is 13 amino acids. The CDR3: CATSPSLSYEQYF. The CDR3, as DNA: TGTGCCACCTCCCCTAGCCTCTCCTACGAGCAGTACTTC.

This clonotype was counted ten times or more. The junction differs from germline at one of its ends, possibly a read error. The rearrangement uses TRBV7-7 and TRBJ2-4, with D tentatively TRBD1 (5 bases). This CDR3 comprises 16 residues. In germline, CDR1 is SSHAT, CDR2 FNYEAQ (reference sequence). CDR3 in amino acids: CASSLQEKLAKNIQYF. CDR3 nucleotide sequence: TGTGCTAGCAGCCTACAGGAGAAACTAGCCAAAAACATTCAGTACTTC.

This clonotype was found many times. An end of the junction does not agree with germline; a read error may underlie this. In DNA form, the CDR3 reads TGTGCCAGCAGTTTAACTGCACCGGGACACGACACCGGGGAGCTGTTTTTT. As protein: CASSLTAPGHDTGELFF. V gene TRBV7-3 combines with J gene TRBJ2-2; tentative D call: TRBD1 (6 bases). The germline CDR1 and CDR2 sequences are SGHTA and FQGTGA. The CDR3 consists of 17 residues.

This clonotype showed up many times. The chain recombines TRBV4-2 with TRBJ2-4; TRBD1 is a possible D gene (5 bases). The CDR3 has 15 amino acids. The germline gives CDR1 LGHNA, CDR2 YNFKEQ. Trimming removed 1 base at V and 3 bases at J, with 10 bases between. The CDR3 DNA sequence: TGTGCCAGCAGCCAAGGTTTGCAGGGCAAAAACATTCAGTACTTC. It translates to CASSQGLQGKNIQYF.

This clonotype was recorded at least ten times. The chain couples TRBV18 to TRBJ2-1; 8 nucleotides align to TRBD1. After removal of 4 bases from V and 7 bases from J, the junction contained 6 bases not matched to a gene. The germline V gene has CDR1 KGHSH and CDR2 LQKENI. The CDR3 is made up of 14 amino acids. CDR3 sequence (DNA): TGTGCCAGCTCACAATCGACAGGGGAGAATGAGCAGTTCTTC. It translates to CASSQSTGENEQFF.

V is TRBV12-3 or TRBV12-4 and J is TRBJ2-2; D ambiguous. The length of the CDR3 is 13 residues. V was cut by 7 bases and J by 6 bases, with 12 bases left in between. The CDR3 region is CASILPGSGELFF. CDR3 coding DNA: TGTGCCAGCATTCTACCGGGCTCCGGGGAGCTGTTTTTT.

The V call is TRBV19, the J call TRBJ1-1, with 8 bases lining up with TRBD1. CDR1 LNHDA and CDR2 SQIVND come from the germline V gene (reference sequence). V dropped 8 bases and J dropped 4; count of bases not matched to a gene: 12. The CDR3 totals 15 residues. CDR3 amino acids: CASRSPGGYATEAFF. CDR3 nucleotides: TGTGCCAGTCGTTCGCCAGGGGGCTACGCCACTGAAGCTTTCTTT.

J is TRBJ2-2 and V is TRBV5-5, with D possibly being TRBD1 (5 bases). The CDR3 sequence is 14 residues long. V was trimmed by 4 bases and J by 6 bases, leaving 13 bases between them. Germline-derived CDR1 and CDR2 are SGHKS and YYEKEE (reference sequence). CDR3 in amino acids: CASSRAGSSGELFF. CDR3 sequence (DNA): TGTGCCAGCAGCAGGGCAGGGTCATCCGGGGAGCTGTTTTTT.